This T cell receptor beta chain came from a study of T cells in localized non-small cell lung cancer. Findings and caveats of the study: Adjacent lung exhibited a median of about 50 among the 100 most abundant tumor clones. Uninvolved adjacent lung, not tumor, had the highest T cell clonality.

For this clone: Antigen specificity is unknown.

The assay was immunoSEQ multiplex PCR, and TCRdb's table has in-frame clones only and misses some. The data contain roughly 2,500 clones, around a third of them seen just once; the ten biggest clones take up 21%. This CDR3 has 15 amino acids. Per the germline V gene, CDR1 is SGHNT and CDR2 is YENEEA. The V end was cut by 4 bases, the J end by 3 bases, with 15 bases between. Each adjacent lung sample was taken at least 2 cm from the tumor margin and was free of atypia. The source of this sequence is a woman aged 40 to 75 with stage II squamous cell lung carcinoma. This specimen was normal lung tissue next to the tumor, taken before any cancer treatment. The rearrangement uses TRBV11-3 and TRBJ1-1; tentatively, D is TRBD1 (5 bases). The CDR3 DNA follows: TGTGCCAGCAGCTCAATAGAGAGGGGTCACACTGAAGCTTTCTTT. It translates to CASSSIERGHTEAFF.